These T cell receptor beta chains were read from a single sample in a study of T cell clones after liver transplantation. Assay used: immunoSEQ multiplex PCR; TCRdb lists only in-frame clones, some missing. The data hold over 100,000 clones, with 82% observed a single time. The sequences come from CD4+ T cells from blood, collected before liver transplant. The receptor source for this set is a human donor who received a liver transplant. Both conserved end residues are part of each CDR3. A D gene is named only where the DNA matches it firmly. Size values are once, few and many counts, or a class for expanded clones, and some rows have none.

cdr3_aa	cdr3_nt	clone_size	j_call	v_call	d_call
CASQREVSYNEQFF	TGTGCCAGCCAGCGGGAGGTCTCCTACAATGAGCAGTTCTTC	.	TRBJ2-1	TRBV6-4	TRBD2
CASRGGQRPGNTIYF	TGTGCCAGCAGGGGGGGTCAAAGGCCTGGAAACACCATATATTTT	.	TRBJ1-3	TRBV2	.
CASQSGASDSYEQYF	TGTGCCAGCCAATCCGGGGCTAGCGACTCCTACGAGCAGTACTTC	.	TRBJ2-7	TRBV28	.
CAWGGSSPLHF	TGTGCCTGGGGGGGATCTTCACCCCTCCACTTT	.	TRBJ1-6	TRBV30	.
CASSQGRDGTYGYTF	TGTGCCAGCAGCCAAGGACGGGACGGCACCTATGGCTACACCTTC	once	TRBJ1-2	TRBV4-2	.
CASSPVQGRGETQYF	TGTGCCAGCTCACCTGTGCAGGGGCGCGGGGAGACCCAGTACTTC	.	TRBJ2-5	TRBV18	.
CASSRTGNTGELFF	TGTGCCAGTAGTAGGACAGGGAACACCGGGGAGCTGTTTTTT	.	TRBJ2-2	TRBV19	TRBD1
CASSPGTGDRYEQYF	TGTGCCAGCAGCCCTGGGACAGGGGACCGATACGAGCAGTACTTC	.	TRBJ2-7	TRBV7-2	TRBD1
CSARTGFEQYF	TGCAGTGCCCGGACGGGTTTCGAGCAGTACTTC	.	TRBJ2-7	TRBV20-1	.
CASSLPGRGYGYTF	TGTGCCAGCAGCTTGCCTGGTCGCGGGTATGGCTACACCTTC	.	TRBJ1-2	TRBV5-4	.
CATSRGGDFYGYTF	TGTGCCACCAGCAGAGGGGGGGATTTCTATGGCTACACCTTC	.	TRBJ1-2	TRBV15	.
CSGNFFTGELFF	TGCAGCGGAAACTTCTTCACCGGGGAGCTGTTTTTT	.	TRBJ2-2	TRBV29-1	.
CASSFQGKETQYF	TGTGCCAGCAGCTTTCAGGGGAAAGAGACCCAGTACTTC	.	TRBJ2-5	TRBV7-9	.
CASSEEQGDGYTF	TGTGCCAGCAGTGAAGAACAGGGGGATGGCTACACCTTC	few	TRBJ1-2	TRBV6-1	TRBD1
CASSPPSTVGEQYF	TGTGCCAGCTCACCACCGTCGACAGTGGGCGAGCAGTACTTC	.	TRBJ2-7	TRBV18	.
CSVEATTQETQYF	TGCAGCGTTGAAGCGACAACCCAAGAGACCCAGTACTTC	.	TRBJ2-5	TRBV29-1	.
CASTRDRGLGYTF	TGTGCCAGCACTCGGGACAGGGGTCTTGGCTACACCTTC	.	TRBJ1-2	TRBV28	TRBD1
CASSSIDSTEAFF	TGTGCCAGCAGTTCAATCGACAGCACTGAAGCTTTCTTT	.	TRBJ1-1	TRBV7-3	.
CASSLVVLPYEQYF	TGCGCCAGCAGCTTGGTTGTACTACCCTACGAGCAGTACTTC	few	TRBJ2-7	TRBV5-1	.
CASGSSYNEQFF	TGTGCGAGCGGGAGCTCCTACAATGAGCAGTTCTTC	.	TRBJ2-1	TRBV7-8	TRBD2